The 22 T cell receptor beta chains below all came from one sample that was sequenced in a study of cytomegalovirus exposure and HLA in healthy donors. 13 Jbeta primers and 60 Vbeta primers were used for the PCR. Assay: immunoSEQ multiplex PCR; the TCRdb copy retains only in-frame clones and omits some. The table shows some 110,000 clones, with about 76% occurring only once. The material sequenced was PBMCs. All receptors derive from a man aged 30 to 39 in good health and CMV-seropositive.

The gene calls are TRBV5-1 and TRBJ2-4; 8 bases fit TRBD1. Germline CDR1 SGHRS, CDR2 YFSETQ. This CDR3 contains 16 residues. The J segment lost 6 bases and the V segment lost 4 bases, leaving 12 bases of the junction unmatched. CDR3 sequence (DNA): TGCGCCAGCAGCCAATCCATCAGGGGGCATGGAAACATTCAGTACTTC. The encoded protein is CASSQSIRGHGNIQYF.

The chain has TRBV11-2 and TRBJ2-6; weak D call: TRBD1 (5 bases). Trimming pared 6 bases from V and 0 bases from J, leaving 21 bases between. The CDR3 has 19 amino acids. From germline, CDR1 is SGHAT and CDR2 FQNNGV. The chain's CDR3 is CASSPGWGTVHSGANVLTF. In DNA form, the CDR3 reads TGTGCCAGCAGTCCAGGGTGGGGCACTGTGCACTCTGGGGCCAACGTCCTGACTTTC.

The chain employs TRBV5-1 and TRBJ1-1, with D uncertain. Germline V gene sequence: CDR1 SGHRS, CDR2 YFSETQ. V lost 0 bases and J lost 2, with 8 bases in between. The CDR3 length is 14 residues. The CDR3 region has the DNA TGCGCCAGCAGCTTGGGACATAGAAACACTGAAGCTTTCTTT. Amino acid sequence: CASSLGHRNTEAFF.

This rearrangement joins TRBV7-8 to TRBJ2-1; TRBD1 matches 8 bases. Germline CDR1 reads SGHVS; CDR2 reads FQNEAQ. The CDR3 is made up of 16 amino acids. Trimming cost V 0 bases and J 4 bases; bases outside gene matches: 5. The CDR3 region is CASSLAVGQGYNEQFF. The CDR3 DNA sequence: TGTGCCAGCAGCTTAGCCGTCGGACAGGGTTACAATGAGCAGTTCTTC.

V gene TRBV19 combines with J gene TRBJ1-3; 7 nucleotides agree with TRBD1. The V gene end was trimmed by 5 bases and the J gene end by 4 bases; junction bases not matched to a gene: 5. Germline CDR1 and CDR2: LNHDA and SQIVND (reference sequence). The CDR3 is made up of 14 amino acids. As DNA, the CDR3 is TGTGCCAGTAGTGAGGGGGCTACAGGAAACACCATATATTTT. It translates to CASSEGATGNTIYF.

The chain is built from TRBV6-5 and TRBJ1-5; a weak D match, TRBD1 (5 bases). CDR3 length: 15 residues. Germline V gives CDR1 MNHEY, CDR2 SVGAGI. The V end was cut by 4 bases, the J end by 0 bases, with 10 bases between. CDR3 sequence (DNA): TGTGCCAGCAGTTTACAGGCGGATAGCAATCAGCCCCAGCATTTT. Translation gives CASSLQADSNQPQHF.

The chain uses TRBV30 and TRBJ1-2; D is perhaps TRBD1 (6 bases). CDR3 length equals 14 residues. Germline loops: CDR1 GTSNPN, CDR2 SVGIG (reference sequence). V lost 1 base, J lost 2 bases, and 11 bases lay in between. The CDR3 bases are TGTGCCTGGAGTGCCCCGGGGACAAACTATGGCTACACCTTC. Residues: CAWSAPGTNYGYTF. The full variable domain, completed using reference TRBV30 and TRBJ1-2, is SQTIHQWPATLVQPVGSPLSLECTVEGTSNPNLYWYRQAAGRGLQLLFYSVGIGQISSEVPQNLSASRPQDRQFILSSKKLLLSDSGFYLCAWSAPGTNYGYTFGSGTRLTVV.

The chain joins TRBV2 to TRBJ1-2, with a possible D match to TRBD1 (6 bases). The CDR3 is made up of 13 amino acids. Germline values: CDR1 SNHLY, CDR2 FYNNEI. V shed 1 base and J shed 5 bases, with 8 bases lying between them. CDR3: CASSEGQGYGYTF. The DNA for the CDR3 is TGTGCCAGCAGTGAAGGTCAGGGGTATGGCTACACCTTC.

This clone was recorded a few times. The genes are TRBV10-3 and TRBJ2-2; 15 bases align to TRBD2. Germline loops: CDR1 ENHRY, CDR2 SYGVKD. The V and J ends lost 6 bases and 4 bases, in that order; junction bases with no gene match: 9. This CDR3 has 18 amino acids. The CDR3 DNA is TGTGCCATCAGGGCCGGGACTAGCGGGGGGCCCGGCACCGGGGAGCTGTTTTTT. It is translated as CAIRAGTSGGPGTGELFF.

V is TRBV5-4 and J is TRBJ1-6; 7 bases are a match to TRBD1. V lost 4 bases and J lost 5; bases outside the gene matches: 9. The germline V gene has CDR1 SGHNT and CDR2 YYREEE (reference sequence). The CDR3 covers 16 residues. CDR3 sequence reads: CASSHGTEPNNSPLHF. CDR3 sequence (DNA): TGTGCCAGCAGCCACGGGACAGAGCCAAATAATTCACCCCTCCACTTT.

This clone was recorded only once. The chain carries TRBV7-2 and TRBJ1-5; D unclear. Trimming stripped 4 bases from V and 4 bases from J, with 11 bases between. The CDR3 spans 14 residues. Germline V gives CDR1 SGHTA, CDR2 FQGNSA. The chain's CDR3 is CASSSMGTNQPQHF. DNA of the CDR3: TGTGCCAGCAGCTCCATGGGCACTAATCAGCCCCAGCATTTT.

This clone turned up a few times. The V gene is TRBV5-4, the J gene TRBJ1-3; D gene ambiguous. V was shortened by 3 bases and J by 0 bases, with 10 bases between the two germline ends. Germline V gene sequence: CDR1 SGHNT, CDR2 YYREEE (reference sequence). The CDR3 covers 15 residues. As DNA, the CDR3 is TGTGCCAGCAGCTCCGGGTCAGACTCTGGAAACACCATATATTTT. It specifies CASSSGSDSGNTIYF.

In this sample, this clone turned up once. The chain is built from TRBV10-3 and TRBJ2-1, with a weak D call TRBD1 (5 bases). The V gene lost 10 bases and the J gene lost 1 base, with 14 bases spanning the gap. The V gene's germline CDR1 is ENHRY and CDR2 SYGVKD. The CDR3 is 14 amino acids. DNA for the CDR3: TGTGCCACCTTGACAGATTTTTCCTACAATGAGCAGTTCTTC. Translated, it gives CATLTDFSYNEQFF.

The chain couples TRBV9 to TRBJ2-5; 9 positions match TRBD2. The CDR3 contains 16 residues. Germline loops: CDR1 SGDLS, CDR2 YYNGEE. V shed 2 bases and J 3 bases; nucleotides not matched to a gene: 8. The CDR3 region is CASSVSASGAEETQYF. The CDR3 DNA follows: TGTGCCAGCAGCGTTTCCGCTAGCGGGGCAGAAGAGACCCAGTACTTC.

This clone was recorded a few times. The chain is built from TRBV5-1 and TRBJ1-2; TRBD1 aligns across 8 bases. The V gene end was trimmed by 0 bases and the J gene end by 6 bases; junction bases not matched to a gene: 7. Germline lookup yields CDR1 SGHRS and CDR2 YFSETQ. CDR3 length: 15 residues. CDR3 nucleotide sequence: TGCGCCAGCAGCTTGGTAACAGGGGGAGTAGATGGCTACACCTTC. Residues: CASSLVTGGVDGYTF.

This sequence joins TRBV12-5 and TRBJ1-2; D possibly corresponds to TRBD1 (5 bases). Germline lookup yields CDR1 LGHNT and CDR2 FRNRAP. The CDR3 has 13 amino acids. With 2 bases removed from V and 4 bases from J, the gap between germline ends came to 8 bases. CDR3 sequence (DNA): TGTGCTAGTGGTTTGTTCAGGGTCTATGGCTACACCTTC. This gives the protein CASGLFRVYGYTF.

CDR3 DNA sequence: TGCGCCAGCAGCTTGGGGGCCAGGGGGGTGTGGACTGAAGCTTTCTTT. Translated: CASSLGARGVWTEAFF. The V and J genes are TRBV5-1 and TRBJ1-1; 7 positions match TRBD1. J lost 5 bases, V lost 0 bases, and 10 bases had no gene match. Germline CDR1 reads SGHRS; CDR2 reads YFSETQ. The length of the CDR3 is 16 residues.

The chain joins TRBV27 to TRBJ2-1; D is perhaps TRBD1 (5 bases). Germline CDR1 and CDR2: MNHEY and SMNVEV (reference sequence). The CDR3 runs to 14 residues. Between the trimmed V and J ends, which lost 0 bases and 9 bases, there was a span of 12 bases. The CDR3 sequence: CASSLSVGAVEQFF. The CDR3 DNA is TGTGCCAGCAGTTTATCGGTAGGGGCCGTTGAGCAGTTCTTC.

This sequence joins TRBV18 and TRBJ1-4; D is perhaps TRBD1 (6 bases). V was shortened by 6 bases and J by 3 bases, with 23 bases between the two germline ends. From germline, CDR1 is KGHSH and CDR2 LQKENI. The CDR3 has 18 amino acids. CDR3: CASSHDLGAAGANEKLFF. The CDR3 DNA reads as TGTGCCAGCTCGCACGACCTGGGAGCGGCAGGGGCTAATGAAAAACTGTTTTTT.

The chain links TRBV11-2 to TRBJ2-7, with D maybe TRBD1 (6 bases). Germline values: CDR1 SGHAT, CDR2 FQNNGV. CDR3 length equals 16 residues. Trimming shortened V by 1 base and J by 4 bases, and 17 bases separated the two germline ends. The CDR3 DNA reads TGTGCCAGCAGCTTAGCCCAGGGACACCGTCCATACGAGCAGTACTTC. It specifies CASSLAQGHRPYEQYF.

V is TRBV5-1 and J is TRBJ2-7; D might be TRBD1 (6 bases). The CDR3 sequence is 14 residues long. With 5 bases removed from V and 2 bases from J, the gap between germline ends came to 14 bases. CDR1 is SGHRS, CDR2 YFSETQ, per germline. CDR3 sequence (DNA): TGCGCCAGCAGTCAGGGGTCTACTCCCTACGAGCAGTACTTC. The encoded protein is CASSQGSTPYEQYF.

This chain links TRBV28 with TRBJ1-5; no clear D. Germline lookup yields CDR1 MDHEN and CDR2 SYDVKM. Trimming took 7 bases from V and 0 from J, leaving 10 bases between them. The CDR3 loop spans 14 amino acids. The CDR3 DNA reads TGTGCCAGCATAACACGTTATAGCAATCAGCCCCAGCATTTT. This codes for CASITRYSNQPQHF.